The entry below gives a single T cell receptor (beta chain) sequence along with its context. Its antigen is still unknown. The data are from a study of T cell responses to AZD1222 COVID-19 vaccine. Across the study: Combined were second doses at about 4 or about 12 weeks.

The CDR3 runs 14 residues. Germline V gene lookup returns CDR1 SGHDT and CDR2 YYEEEE. The ends lost 4 bases at V and 10 bases at J; junction bases unmatched: 8. General study points: Most donors were white British and more were female, and clonal diversity was possibly underestimated. Spike regions recognized by vaccine-associated CD4 TCRs spanned the protein, led by 160-218 and 743-854.

Clones were sequenced by immunoSEQ multiplex PCR, and TCRdb holds only the in-frame ones, with some missing. The data show 110,000 to 150,000 clones, around 90% seen once. This chain uses TRBV5-6 with TRBJ2-1; 10 nucleotides agree with TRBD2. The sequence derives from an adult in good health. This material consisted of peripheral blood, taken on day 0 of AZD1222 vaccination. This chain's CDR3 is CASSPFQREGEQFF. The DNA of the CDR3 is TGTGCCAGCAGCCCGTTTCAGCGGGAGGGAGAGCAGTTCTTC. Combining the CDR3 with reference TRBV5-6 and TRBJ2-1 gives the whole variable domain DAGVTQSPTHLIKTRGQQVTLRCSPKSGHDTVSWYQQALGQGPQFIFQYYEEEERQRGNFPDRFSGHQFPNYSSELNVNALLLGDSALYLCASSPFQREGEQFFGPGTRLTVL.